The clone carrying this T cell receptor beta chain was seen more than once but under ten times. The junction does not match germline at one end; this may be a read error. TCRdb recomputed calls from the reads with MiXCR, one row per CDR3 protein. The sample carries hundreds of thousands of distinct CDR3 sequences, about a sixth recorded once. The sample comes from a study of T cell repertoires in cytomegalovirus infection. Across the study: Carrying CMV and the relevant HLA type showed in public TCR beta signatures.

The specimen sequenced was PBMCs. The receptor was derived from a human donor in good health (CMV status not recorded). Some clones in this sample may be carry-over from other donors' samples.

The CDR3, as DNA: TGCGCCAGCAGCCCCATAGCGAGGGAATTATCCTACGAGAAGTACTTC. Translation gives CASSPIARELSYEKYF. The chain combines TRBV4-1 with TRBJ2-7; D perhaps matches TRBD2 (5 bases). The germline gives CDR1 MGHRA, CDR2 YSYEKL. The CDR3 consists of 16 residues.